The present T cell receptor (beta chain) was sequenced within a study of CD8 T cells in Susac syndrome. The wider study: When their blood was taken, the Susac syndrome patients had either not yet had any therapy, were taking corticosteroids, or were taking intravenous immunoglobulin alone.

Random hexamers primed reverse transcription of about 0.45 to 1 ug RNA. It was immunoSEQ multiplex PCR that amplified TCR beta CDR3 across 54 Vbeta and 13 Jbeta. TCRdb redid the calling of the immunoSEQ multiplex PCR reads with MiXCR, one entry per CDR3 protein. The sample yields tens of thousands of distinct CDR3 sequences, about 93% seen once. TCR beta sequencing was performed on blood CD8+ and CD4+ T cells. The CDR3 spans 13 residues. The germline V gene has CDR1 DFQATT and CDR2 SNEGSKA (reference sequence). The receptor was isolated from a human donor with Susac syndrome. This chain links TRBV20-1 with TRBJ2-2, with D possibly called TRBD1 or TRBD2 (6 bases each). What was sequenced was CD4+ T cells from PBMCs. The CDR3 spells CSAPKGGTGELFF. CDR3 DNA: TGCAGCGCCCCTAAGGGGGGCACCGGGGAGCTGTTTTTT.